These 14 T cell receptor beta chains originate from one sample sequenced in a study of spatial heterogeneity in lung cancer (dated by TCRdb to the late 2010s). Libraries were made using 5' RACE. Sequencer: NextSeq 500. The public sequencing data were trimmed at Q25 with fastp and processed into clonotypes with MiXCR by TCRdb, which kept only in-frame beta chains. Records with the same CDR3 protein are collapsed into one entry carrying the most frequent genes and DNA. This sample lists 7,000 to 10,000 distinct CDR3 sequences; roughly 15% were detected once. Roughly 15% of the sample belongs to the ten largest clones. In the paper's terms, the time point label means: sample taken at primary tumor resection. This material consisted of normal lung tissue next to the tumor, taken at surgery. All receptors derive from a male donor with early-stage non-small cell lung cancer.

This clonotype is medium-sized in the sample. The gene calls are TRBV6-5 and TRBJ1-1; 9 bases are shared with TRBD1. This CDR3 has 13 amino acids. Germline assignment: CDR1 MNHEY and CDR2 SVGAGI. V shed 6 bases, J shed 6 bases, and the junction held 5 bases outside the gene matches. DNA for the CDR3: TGTGCCAGCAGCCGACAGGGGGGATCTGAAGCTTTCTTT. Amino acid sequence: CASSRQGGSEAFF.

This clonotype was seen many times. The chain has TRBV6-5 and TRBJ2-7; D gene uncertain. In germline, CDR1 is MNHEY, CDR2 SVGAGI. CDR3 size: 12 residues. V was shortened by 10 bases and J by 3 bases, with 13 bases between the two germline ends. The CDR3 here is CAIRPESYEQYF. CDR3 nucleotide sequence: TGTGCCATCCGGCCGGAGAGCTACGAGCAGTACTTC.

The chain is built from TRBV6-5 and TRBJ1-1; 7 bases align to TRBD1. Germline V lookup: CDR1 MNHEY, CDR2 SVGAGI. V dropped 1 base and J dropped 5; count of bases not matched to a gene: 7. The CDR3 contains 15 residues. Written as DNA, the CDR3 is TGTGCCAGCAGTTACTTCCCAGGGGGAAGGACTGAAGCTTTCTTT. Translation gives CASSYFPGGRTEAFF.

The gene calls are TRBV20-1 and TRBJ1-1; tentatively, D is TRBD1 (5 bases). Trimming took 0 bases from V and 4 from J, leaving 15 bases between them. There are 15 residues in the CDR3. The germline CDR1 and CDR2 sequences are DFQATT and SNEGSKA (reference sequence). CDR3 loop: CSARDHRVGATEAFF. In nucleotides, the CDR3 is TGCAGTGCTAGAGATCACCGGGTTGGGGCCACTGAAGCTTTCTTT.

This clonotype has at least ten counts. J is TRBJ1-1 and V is TRBV20-1, with D uncertain. V was shortened by 1 base and J by 4 bases, with 10 bases between the two germline ends. The CDR3 contains 13 residues. CDR1 and CDR2 (germline): DFQATT, SNEGSKA (reference sequence). The CDR3 bases are TGCAGTGCTAGAGTACTGGGTGGCACTGAAGCTTTCTTT. It specifies CSARVLGGTEAFF.

This clonotype has a count of ten or more. The chain couples TRBV20-1 to TRBJ2-7, with 9 bases matching TRBD1. The length of the CDR3 is 14 residues. J gave up 5 bases and V 5 bases, and 10 bases lay outside the gene matches. CDR1 DFQATT and CDR2 SNEGSKA come from the germline V gene (reference sequence). The CDR3 loop reads CSAQGTGPGDEQYF. The CDR3, as DNA: TGCAGTGCTCAGGGGACAGGGCCCGGGGACGAGCAGTACTTC.

This clonotype was counted many times. The V call is TRBV9, the J call TRBJ2-3; TRBD2 matches 11 bases. The CDR3 contains 14 residues. Trimming removed 5 bases from V and 4 bases from J; junction bases left unmatched: 3. The germline CDR1 and CDR2 sequences are SGDLS and YYNGEE. CDR3: CASSSGGGPDTQYF. The CDR3, as DNA: TGTGCCAGCAGTAGCGGGGGGGGCCCAGATACGCAGTATTTT. Full variable domain (remainder filled in from reference TRBV9 and TRBJ2-3): DSGVTQTPKHLITATGQRVTLRCSPRSGDLSVYWYQQSLDQGLQFLIQYYNGEERAKGNILERFSAQQFPDLHSELNLSSLELGDSALYFCASSSGGGPDTQYFGPGTRLTVL.

This clonotype appeared a few times. The chain employs TRBV14 and TRBJ1-1; D unresolved. The CDR3 has 12 amino acids. Trimming took off 1 base at V and 5 bases at J, with 5 bases between the two ends. Germline V gene sequence: CDR1 SGHDN, CDR2 FVKESK. The CDR3 DNA reads TGTGCCAGCAGCCAAGGGGTGACTGAAGCTTTCTTT. Protein sequence: CASSQGVTEAFF.

This clonotype was recorded once. This chain joins TRBV7-2 and TRBJ2-2, with TRBD1 matching 8 bases. The V segment lost 4 bases and the J segment 3 bases; nucleotides outside the gene matches: 1. CDR3 length: 14 residues. The germline gives CDR1 SGHTA, CDR2 FQGNSA. The CDR3 bases are TGTGCCAGCAGCTCAGGGGGCGACACCGGGGAGCTGTTTTTT. The encoded protein is CASSSGGDTGELFF.

The gene calls are TRBV18 and TRBJ2-7, with 12 bases identical to TRBD1. Germline CDR1 reads KGHSH; CDR2 reads LQKENI. This CDR3 contains 14 residues. The ends lost 8 bases at V and 4 bases at J; junction bases unmatched: 6. The CDR3 loop reads CASRAGQGAYEQYF. For the CDR3, the DNA is TGTGCCAGCCGGGCGGGACAGGGGGCATACGAGCAGTACTTC.

This clonotype came up a few times. The rearrangement links TRBV4-1 to TRBJ2-5; 8 bases match TRBD2. The CDR3 length is 16 residues. V shed 0 bases and J 2 bases; nucleotides not matched to a gene: 5. Germline values: CDR1 MGHRA, CDR2 YSYEKL. CDR3 sequence (DNA): TGCGCCAGCAGCCAAGATCCGGGACTAGTGCAAGAGACCCAGTACTTC. It specifies CASSQDPGLVQETQYF.

This chain uses TRBV28 with TRBJ2-1, with unresolved D. V was trimmed by 2 bases and J by 10 bases, leaving 9 bases between them. Germline assignment: CDR1 MDHEN and CDR2 SYDVKM. CDR3 length: 12 amino acids. CDR3 DNA sequence: TGTGCCAGCAGTTTAGGCGGTCAGGAGCAGTTCTTC. This gives the protein CASSLGGQEQFF.

The table lists this clonotype with a few counts. The chain uses TRBV27 and TRBJ1-5; D not certain. The CDR3 is 13 residues long. V was pared by 2 bases and J by 7 bases, with 9 bases between. CDR1 is MNHEY, CDR2 SMNVEV, per germline (reference sequence). The chain's CDR3 is CASSLGGKQPQHF. The DNA for the CDR3 is TGTGCCAGCAGTTTAGGAGGGAAACAGCCCCAGCATTTT.

This clonotype was seen once. The V call is TRBV2, the J call TRBJ1-6; no clear D. The CDR3 runs to 15 residues. Trimming shortened V by 7 bases and J by 4 bases, and 14 bases separated the two germline ends. Germline V CDR1 and CDR2: SNHLY, FYNNEI. The CDR3 region is CASTARGEYNSPLHF. CDR3 nucleotides: TGTGCCAGCACGGCTCGTGGGGAGTATAATTCACCCCTCCACTTT.